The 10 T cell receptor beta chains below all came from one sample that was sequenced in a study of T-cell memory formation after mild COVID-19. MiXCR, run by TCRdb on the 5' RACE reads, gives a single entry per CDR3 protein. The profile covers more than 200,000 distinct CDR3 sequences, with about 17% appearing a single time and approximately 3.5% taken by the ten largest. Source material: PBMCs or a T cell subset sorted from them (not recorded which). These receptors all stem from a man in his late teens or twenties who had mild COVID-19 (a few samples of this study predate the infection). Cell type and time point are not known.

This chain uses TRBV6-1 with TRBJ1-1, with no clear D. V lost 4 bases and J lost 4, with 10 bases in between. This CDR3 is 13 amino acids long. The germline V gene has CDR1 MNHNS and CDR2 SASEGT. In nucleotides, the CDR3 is TGTGCCAGCAGTGCGCTAGCTTTCACTGAAGCTTTCTTT. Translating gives CASSALAFTEAFF.

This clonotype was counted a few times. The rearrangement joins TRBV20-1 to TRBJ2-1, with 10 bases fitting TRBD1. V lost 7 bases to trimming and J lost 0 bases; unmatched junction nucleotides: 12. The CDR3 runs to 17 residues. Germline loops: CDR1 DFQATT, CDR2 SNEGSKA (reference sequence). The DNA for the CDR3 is TGCAGTGTGGTGGACAGGGGGTCGTATGGCTCCTACAATGAGCAGTTCTTC. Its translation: CSVVDRGSYGSYNEQFF.

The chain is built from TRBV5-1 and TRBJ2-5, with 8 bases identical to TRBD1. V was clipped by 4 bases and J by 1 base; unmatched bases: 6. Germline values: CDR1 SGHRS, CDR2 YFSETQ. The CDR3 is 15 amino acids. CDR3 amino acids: CASSIRTGGQETQYF. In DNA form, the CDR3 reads TGCGCCAGCAGCATAAGAACAGGGGGCCAAGAGACCCAGTACTTC.

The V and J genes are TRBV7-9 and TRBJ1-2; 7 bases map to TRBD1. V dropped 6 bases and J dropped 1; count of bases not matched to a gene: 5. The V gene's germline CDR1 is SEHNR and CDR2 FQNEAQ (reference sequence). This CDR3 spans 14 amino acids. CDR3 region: CASRGAGGNYGYTF. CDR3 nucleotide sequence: TGTGCCAGCAGAGGGGCAGGGGGTAACTATGGCTACACCTTC.

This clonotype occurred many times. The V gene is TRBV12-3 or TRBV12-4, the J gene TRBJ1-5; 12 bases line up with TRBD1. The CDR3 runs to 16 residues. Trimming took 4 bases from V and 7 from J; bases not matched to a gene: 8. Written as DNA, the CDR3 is TGTGCCAGCAGTTCGACCGGGACAGGGGGCAGGCAGCCCCAGCATTTT. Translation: CASSSTGTGGRQPQHF.

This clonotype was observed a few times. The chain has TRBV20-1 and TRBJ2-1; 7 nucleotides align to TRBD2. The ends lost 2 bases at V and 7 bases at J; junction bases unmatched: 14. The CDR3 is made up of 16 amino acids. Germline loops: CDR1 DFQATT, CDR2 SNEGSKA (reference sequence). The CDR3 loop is CSARNTSWSGDNEQFF. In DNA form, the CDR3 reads TGCAGTGCTAGAAATACTAGCTGGAGCGGGGATAATGAGCAGTTCTTC.

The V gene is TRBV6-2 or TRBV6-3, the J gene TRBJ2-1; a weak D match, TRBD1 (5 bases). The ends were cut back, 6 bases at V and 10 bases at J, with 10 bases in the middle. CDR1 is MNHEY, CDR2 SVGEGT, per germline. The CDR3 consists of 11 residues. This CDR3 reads CASSQGLEQFF. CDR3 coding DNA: TGTGCCAGCAGCCAGGGTCTGGAGCAGTTCTTC.

CDR3 DNA sequence: TGTGCCAGCAGCCAAGATTTACAGGGACGGAATAATTCACCCCTCCACTTT. Translating it yields CASSQDLQGRNNSPLHF. V gene TRBV4-2 combines with J gene TRBJ1-6; weak D call: TRBD1 (6 bases). Germline CDR1 and CDR2: LGHNA and YNFKEQ. V was trimmed by 0 bases and J by 5 bases, leaving 14 bases between them. The CDR3 contains 17 residues.

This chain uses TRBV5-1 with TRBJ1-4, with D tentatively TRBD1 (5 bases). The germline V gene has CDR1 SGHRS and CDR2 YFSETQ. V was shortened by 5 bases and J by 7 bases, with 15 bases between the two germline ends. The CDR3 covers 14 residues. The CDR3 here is CASSAGAGGEKLFF. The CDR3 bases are TGCGCCAGCAGTGCTGGGGCAGGAGGTGAAAAACTGTTTTTT.

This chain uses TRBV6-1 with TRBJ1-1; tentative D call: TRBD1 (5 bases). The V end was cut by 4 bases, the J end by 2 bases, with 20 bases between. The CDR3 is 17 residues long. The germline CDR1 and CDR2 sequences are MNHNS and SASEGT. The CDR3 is CASSGFGHPSGNTEAFF. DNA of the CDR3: TGTGCCAGCAGTGGATTCGGACACCCAAGCGGAAACACTGAAGCTTTCTTT.